The clone carrying this TCR beta chain was found once. Its antigen is as yet unknown. Deletions cut 7 bases from V and 10 bases from J, with 27 bases between. CDR1 and CDR2 (germline): SGDLS, YYNGEE. This CDR3 region has 17 residues. Repertoires were generated with immunoSEQ multiplex PCR, while TCRdb's copy carries only in-frame clones and drops some. The sample shows 1.5 million to 2.5 million clones, around 96% of them seen only once. This sample stems from a study of shared clonotypes between healthy human individuals. Whole-study results and caveats: Naive subsets typically showed greater estimated richness than memory subsets.

Naive-designated CD8 cells lacked CD45RO, were positively enriched for CCR7, and omitted terminally differentiated effector memory CD45RA+ cells. The rearrangement links TRBV9 to TRBJ1-6, with a weak D call TRBD1 (5 bases). The sequenced sample consisted of naive CD8+ T cells sorted from blood. The sequence was collected from a man in his late teens or twenties in good health. The CDR3 sequence: CASGIPRDRAGESPLHF. The CDR3 DNA sequence: TGTGCCAGCGGAATACCTCGGGACCGCGCGGGGGAATCACCCCTCCACTTT.